These 16 T cell receptor beta chains originate from one sample sequenced in a study of blood T cell repertoires in COVID-19. Sequencing used immunoSEQ multiplex PCR; TCRdb keeps in-frame clones, though not all of them. The table lists some 90,000 clones, 89% of them singletons. Sequenced material: peripheral blood. The source is a woman aged 80 or over with active COVID-19.

The chain uses TRBV5-1 and TRBJ2-7; 7 bases are a match to TRBD2. With V trimmed by 2 bases and J by 5 bases, 10 bases remained unmatched. The CDR3 spans 15 residues. Germline V gives CDR1 SGHRS, CDR2 YFSETQ. This CDR3 is CASSFKVGGVNEQYF. DNA of the CDR3: TGCGCCAGCAGCTTCAAGGTGGGGGGGGTCAACGAGCAGTACTTC.

Concerning this clone: The sample holds other DNA sequences that translate to the same CDR3. The chain combines TRBV6-5 with TRBJ1-1; 7 nucleotides align to TRBD1. CDR3 size: 14 residues. The germline V gene encodes CDR1 MNHEY and CDR2 SVGAGI. The V gene end was trimmed by 2 bases and the J gene end by 0 bases; junction bases not matched to a gene: 0. CDR3 region: CASSYRGLNTEAFF. In nucleotides, the CDR3 is TGTGCCAGCAGTTACAGGGGGCTGAACACTGAAGCTTTCTTT.

CDR3 nucleotides: TGTGCCAGCAGGGGGCGAAGCAATCAGCCCCAGCATTTT. Protein sequence: CASRGRSNQPQHF. This chain joins TRBV27 and TRBJ1-5; perhaps TRBD1 as D (5 bases). Deletions cut 6 bases from V and 1 base from J, with 7 bases between. This CDR3 has 13 amino acids. Germline V gives CDR1 MNHEY, CDR2 SMNVEV (reference sequence).

The chain carries TRBV4-3 and TRBJ2-3; the match to TRBD2 covers 9 bases. Trimming at V came to 2 bases and at J to 2 bases, leaving 2 bases not matched to a gene. The germline V gene has CDR1 LGHNA and CDR2 YSLEER. The CDR3 is made up of 15 amino acids. CDR3 sequence: CASSQLAGFTDTQYF. The CDR3 coding sequence is TGCGCCAGCAGCCAACTAGCGGGGTTCACAGATACGCAGTATTTT.

The chain recombines TRBV29-1 with TRBJ2-1; 7 bases align to TRBD2. CDR1 and CDR2 from the germline V gene are SQVTM and ANQGSEA. The CDR3 runs 14 residues. V shed 8 bases, J shed 7 bases, and the junction held 14 bases outside the gene matches. CDR3 in amino acids: CSPPPGLKGNEQFF. CDR3 DNA sequence: TGCAGCCCCCCTCCGGGACTAAAGGGGAATGAGCAGTTCTTC.

The chain recombines TRBV4-3 with TRBJ1-2; unclear D gene. V was pared by 2 bases and J by 8 bases, with 18 bases between. CDR3 length equals 15 residues. CDR1 is LGHNA and CDR2 is YSLEER in the germline V gene. CDR3 residues: CASSQFESTSRGYTF. The CDR3 nucleotides read TGCGCCAGCAGCCAATTTGAGTCCACCTCTAGGGGCTACACCTTC.

The rearrangement uses TRBV7-9 and TRBJ2-7; TRBD1 matches 9 bases. From germline, CDR1 is SEHNR and CDR2 FQNEAQ (reference sequence). The CDR3 is made up of 19 amino acids. V gave up 4 bases and J gave up 4 bases; unmatched junction bases: 20. CDR3 DNA sequence: TGTGCCAGCAGCTCTTTGGGGGCGGGACAGGGTTCCCGAGGGTACGAGCAGTACTTC. Translated, it gives CASSSLGAGQGSRGYEQYF.

The chain links TRBV18 to TRBJ2-5; D is unresolved. The CDR3 runs to 12 residues. V was clipped by 3 bases and J by 5 bases, with 7 bases between them. The germline V gene has CDR1 KGHSH and CDR2 LQKENI. In DNA, the CDR3 is TGTGCCAGCTCACCCCTCTTGGAGACCCAGTACTTC. Translation gives CASSPLLETQYF.

The rearrangement uses TRBV28 and TRBJ2-5, with 8 bases that match TRBD1. J was trimmed by 2 bases and V by 6 bases; bases with no gene match: 8. CDR3 length: 15 amino acids. CDR1 and CDR2 (germline): MDHEN, SYDVKM. The CDR3, as DNA: TGTGCCAGCAGCCCAGAGGACAGGGTTCAAGAGACCCAGTACTTC. Its translation is CASSPEDRVQETQYF.

This chain uses TRBV20-1 with TRBJ2-3, with 9 bases identical to TRBD2. From germline, CDR1 is DFQATT and CDR2 SNEGSKA (reference sequence). The CDR3 is 14 amino acids. Trimming cost V 3 bases and J 4 bases; bases outside gene matches: 5. The CDR3 DNA reads TGCAGTGCTAGTCCGGCGGGAGGGCCAGATACGCAGTATTTT. Protein: CSASPAGGPDTQYF.

The rearrangement links TRBV5-4 to TRBJ2-3; 7 nucleotides align to TRBD2. V lost 5 bases to trimming and J lost 1 base; unmatched junction nucleotides: 4. This CDR3 region has 14 residues. The germline V gene has CDR1 SGHNT and CDR2 YYREEE (reference sequence). The CDR3 loop is CASRREVGTDTQYF. CDR3 nucleotides: TGTGCCAGCAGACGGGAGGTTGGCACAGATACGCAGTATTTT.

The chain has TRBV5-1 and TRBJ2-5; D gene ambiguous. CDR3 length: 15 amino acids. V was shortened by 5 bases and J by 8 bases, with 22 bases between the two germline ends. In germline, CDR1 is SGHRS, CDR2 YFSETQ. The CDR3 sequence is CASRSFFGRPATQYF. CDR3 bases: TGCGCCAGCAGATCCTTTTTTGGGCGCCCGGCCACCCAGTACTTC.

The chain has TRBV28 and TRBJ1-1; the match to TRBD1 covers 7 bases. The V gene's germline CDR1 is MDHEN and CDR2 SYDVKM. The CDR3 contains 16 residues. The V and J ends lost 10 bases and 0 bases, in that order; junction bases with no gene match: 14. DNA of the CDR3: TGTGCCACCAGGGGGGGAGCCGGTCGGATGAACACTGAAGCTTTCTTT. It codes for CATRGGAGRMNTEAFF.

V usage is TRBV19 and J usage is TRBJ2-1; the D gene is possibly TRBD1 (5 bases). Germline assignment: CDR1 LNHDA and CDR2 SQIVND (reference sequence). V dropped 8 bases and J dropped 3 bases, with 11 bases sitting between them. The CDR3 has 13 amino acids. CDR3 DNA sequence: TGTGCCAGTGCTGACAGATTCTACAATGAGCAGTTCTTC. Its translation is CASADRFYNEQFF.

The chain combines TRBV21-1 with TRBJ2-7; the D segment call TRBD2 is taken from the table without a DNA check. TRBV21-1 is a pseudogene locus. The CDR3 extends over 16 amino acids. CDR3 sequence reads: CASTHTLAGNGYEQYF. The CDR3 coding sequence is TGTGCCAGCACCCACACGCTAGCGGGAAATGGCTACGAGCAGTACTTC.

The chain recombines TRBV5-1 with TRBJ2-3; tentatively, D is TRBD2 (6 bases). CDR3 length: 16 amino acids. CDR1 is SGHRS and CDR2 is YFSETQ in the germline V gene. Deletions cut 3 bases from V and 2 bases from J, with 16 bases between. In DNA, the CDR3 is TGCGCCAGCAGCTCCGCCCGGGACTTTTCCACAGATACGCAGTATTTT. This encodes CASSSARDFSTDTQYF.